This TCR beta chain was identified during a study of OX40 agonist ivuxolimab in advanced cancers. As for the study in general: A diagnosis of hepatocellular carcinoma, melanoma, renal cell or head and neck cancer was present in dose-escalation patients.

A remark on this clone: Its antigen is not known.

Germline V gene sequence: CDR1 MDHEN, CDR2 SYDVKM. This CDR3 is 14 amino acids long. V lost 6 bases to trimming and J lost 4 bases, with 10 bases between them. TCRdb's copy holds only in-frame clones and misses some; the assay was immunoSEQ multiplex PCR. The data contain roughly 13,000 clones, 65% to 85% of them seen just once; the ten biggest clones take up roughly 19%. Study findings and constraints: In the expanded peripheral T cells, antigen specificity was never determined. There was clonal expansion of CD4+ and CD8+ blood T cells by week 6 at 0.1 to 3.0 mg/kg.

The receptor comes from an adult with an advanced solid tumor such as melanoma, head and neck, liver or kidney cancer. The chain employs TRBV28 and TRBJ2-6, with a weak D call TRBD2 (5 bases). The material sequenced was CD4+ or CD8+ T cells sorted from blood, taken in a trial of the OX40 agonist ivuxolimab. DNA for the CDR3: TGTGCCAGCAGGCCTCCGGGGGGGGCCAACGTCCTGACTTTC. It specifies CASRPPGGANVLTF.